A selection of T cell receptor beta chains follows, all from one sample in a study of neoadjuvant anti-PD-1 for oral cavity cancer. The table came from immunoSEQ multiplex PCR; TCRdb's copy has only in-frame clones and leaves some out. The sample has 60,000 to 80,000 clones; more than 60% are singletons. Sequenced here: PBMCs, sampled before nivolumab (anti-PD-1) treatment. These TCRs come from a person between 40 and 85 years old with oral cavity squamous cell carcinoma. Each CDR3 is given with its conserved first and last residue. A D gene is named only where the DNA matches it firmly. Where a row states a size, it is once, few, many or the class of an expanded clone; other rows omit it.

v_call	cdr3_length	d_call	j_call	clone_size	cdr3_nt	cdr3_aa
TRBV21-1	17	-	TRBJ1-5	-	TGTGCCAGCACACTCCCTCCGGACAGGATTTGGGAGCAGCCCCAGCATTTT	CASTLPPDRIWEQPQHF
TRBV6-5	15	-	TRBJ2-7	-	TGTGCCAGCAGTTACTCATTACAGCACTCCTACGAGCAGTACTTC	CASSYSLQHSYEQYF
TRBV5-1	16	-	TRBJ2-3	-	TGCGCCAGCAGCTCCTCTGGGCGGACGAGCACAGATACGCAGTATTTT	CASSSSGRTSTDTQYF
TRBV7-6	14	-	TRBJ2-7	-	TGTGCCAGCAGCCCCCTCCCGGGGGTTCGGGAGCAGTACTTC	CASSPLPGVREQYF
TRBV7-9	14	-	TRBJ2-1	few	TGTGCCAGCAGCTTGAGGTCCCGGGGGAATGAGCAGTTCTTC	CASSLRSRGNEQFF
TRBV10-3	14	-	TRBJ2-3	-	TGTGCCATCAGTGAGTCGACTGTCACAGATACGCAGTATTTT	CAISESTVTDTQYF
TRBV2	15	TRBD1	TRBJ1-5	-	TGTGCCAGCAGCTTCCGGGACAGCGGCAATCAGCCCCAGCATTTT	CASSFRDSGNQPQHF
TRBV5-6	16	TRBD1	TRBJ1-1	many	TGTGCCAGCAGTCTCGGGACAGGGGGCTTTGACACTGAAGCTTTCTTT	CASSLGTGGFDTEAFF
TRBV11-2	17	-	TRBJ1-4	once	TGTGCCAGCAGCTTAGGGGCCAGTACCGGAATTAATGAAAAACTGTTTTTT	CASSLGASTGINEKLFF
TRBV10-1	15	TRBD2	TRBJ2-3	once	TGCGCCAGCGGAGAAGCGGGGGCCGGGAGAGATACGCAGTATTTT	CASGEAGAGRDTQYF
TRBV28	16	-	TRBJ1-4	-	TGTGCCAGCAGTCCCGCAGGGGTCACAACTAATGAAAAACTGTTTTTT	CASSPAGVTTNEKLFF
TRBV4-2	16	TRBD2	TRBJ2-2	few	TGTGCCAGCAGCCAAGTTGGACTAGACAACACCGGGGAGCTGTTTTTT	CASSQVGLDNTGELFF
TRBV30	12	-	TRBJ2-2	-	TGTGCCTGGAGTAGGCGTAACGGGGAGCTGTTTTTT	CAWSRRNGELFF
TRBV7-8	12	-	TRBJ1-2	-	TGTGCCAGCAGCTTAACCAGGGATGGCTACACCTTC	CASSLTRDGYTF
TRBV27	15	TRBD1	TRBJ2-2	-	TGTGCCAGCAGTTCTCGACAGGGATGGATCGGGGAGCTGTTTTTT	CASSSRQGWIGELFF
TRBV2	12	-	TRBJ1-1	-	TGTGCCAGCAGTGAAGATCGGCAGGAAGCTTTCTTT	CASSEDRQEAFF
TRBV27	17	-	TRBJ2-1	once	TGTGCCAGCAGTTTTTCCCTCAGGGAGAAAGGCTACAATGAGCAGTTCTTC	CASSFSLREKGYNEQFF
TRBV18	11	-	TRBJ1-2	-	TGTGCCAGCTCCCCAGAATATGGCTACACCTTC	CASSPEYGYTF
TRBV5-4	16	-	TRBJ2-3	medium-sized	TGTGCCAGCAGCATGGGTGGGAGGGGGAGCACAGATACGCAGTATTTT	CASSMGGRGSTDTQYF
TRBV7-8	15	TRBD2	TRBJ2-1	-	TGTGCCTGCAGACCGACTAGCGGAGAGCTCAATGAGCAGTTCTTC	CACRPTSGELNEQFF
TRBV13	13	-	TRBJ1-2	-	TGTGCCAGCAGCGAAGACCTTTTCTATGGCTACACCTTC	CASSEDLFYGYTF
TRBV2	14	-	TRBJ2-7	-	TGTGCCAGCAGACCCGGGACACCTCTCTACGAGCAGTACTTC	CASRPGTPLYEQYF